The rows below give T cell receptor beta chains drawn from one sample of a study of blood T cells in healthy people across ages. TCRdb itself ran the 5' RACE reads through MiXCR, one entry per CDR3 protein. The repertoire holds approximately 600,000 distinct CDR3 sequences, with under 65% as singletons. Sequences were obtained from blood. These receptors all come from a man aged 60-69 years in good health. Each CDR3 is given with its conserved first and last residue. D genes are given only for firm matches. The size of a clone is reported for some rows only, either as once, few or many, or as a class for expanded clones.

D gene: NA; clone size: few; J gene: TRBJ2-6; V gene: TRBV20-1; CDR3 protein: CSASAPSGANVLTF; CDR3 DNA: TGCAGTGCTAGCGCACCCTCTGGGGCCAACGTCCTGACTTTC
D gene: NA; clone size: once; J gene: TRBJ1-1; V gene: TRBV30; CDR3 protein: CAWRGAVVEAFF; CDR3 DNA: TGTGCCTGGAGGGGGGCTGTCGTTGAAGCTTTCTTT
D gene: NA; clone size: NA; J gene: TRBJ2-5; V gene: TRBV4-1; CDR3 protein: CASSLAPAASSTQGTQYF; CDR3 DNA: TGCGCCAGCAGCCTCGCCCCCGCGGCTAGCTCCACCCAAGGGACCCAGTACTTC
D gene: NA; clone size: NA; J gene: TRBJ1-4; V gene: TRBV27; CDR3 protein: CAIGRREEKLFF; CDR3 DNA: TGTGCCATTGGACGGCGGGAAGAAAAACTGTTTTTT
D gene: NA; clone size: NA; J gene: TRBJ1-2; V gene: TRBV4-1; CDR3 protein: CASSHHTDGYTF; CDR3 DNA: TGCGCCAGCAGCCATCACACGGATGGCTACACCTTC
D gene: TRBD1; clone size: few; J gene: TRBJ1-1; V gene: TRBV4-2; CDR3 protein: CASSRDRQQNTEAFF; CDR3 DNA: TGTGCCAGCAGCCGGGACAGGCAACAGAACACTGAAGCTTTCTTT
D gene: NA; clone size: NA; J gene: TRBJ2-6; V gene: TRBV6-5; CDR3 protein: CASSTHGSGANVLTF; CDR3 DNA: TGTGCCAGCAGTACGCACGGTTCTGGGGCCAACGTCCTGACTTTC
D gene: NA; clone size: NA; J gene: TRBJ2-7; V gene: TRBV3-1; CDR3 protein: CASSQEADPYEQYF; CDR3 DNA: TGTGCCAGCAGCCAAGAGGCGGATCCCTACGAGCAGTACTTC
D gene: TRBD1; clone size: NA; J gene: TRBJ1-5; V gene: TRBV2; CDR3 protein: CASTLRTGGNQPQHF; CDR3 DNA: TGTGCCAGTACACTTAGGACAGGAGGTAATCAGCCCCAGCATTTT
D gene: TRBD1; clone size: NA; J gene: TRBJ2-1; V gene: TRBV25-1; CDR3 protein: CASSEGTARYEQFF; CDR3 DNA: TGTGCCAGCAGTGAAGGGACAGCCCGGTATGAGCAGTTCTTC
D gene: TRBD2; clone size: few; J gene: TRBJ2-5; V gene: TRBV5-8; CDR3 protein: CASPALGTSTKTQYF; CDR3 DNA: TGTGCCAGCCCTGCGCTCGGGACTAGCACGAAGACCCAGTACTTC
D gene: TRBD2; clone size: few; J gene: TRBJ2-5; V gene: TRBV20-1; CDR3 protein: CSARARGWETQYF; CDR3 DNA: TGCAGTGCTAGGGCGCGGGGGTGGGAGACCCAGTACTTC
D gene: TRBD2; clone size: few; J gene: TRBJ2-6; V gene: TRBV7-2; CDR3 protein: CASSLGGGYSGANVLTF; CDR3 DNA: TGTGCCAGCAGCTTAGGGGGGGGATACTCTGGGGCCAACGTCCTGACTTTC
D gene: TRBD2; clone size: NA; J gene: TRBJ2-3; V gene: TRBV20-1; CDR3 protein: CSAALAGLADTQYF; CDR3 DNA: TGCAGTGCGGCCCTAGCGGGCCTTGCGGATACGCAGTATTTT
D gene: NA; clone size: NA; J gene: TRBJ2-1; V gene: TRBV29-1; CDR3 protein: CSVESGITNYNEQFF; CDR3 DNA: TGCAGCGTTGAGTCGGGCATAACAAATTACAATGAGCAGTTCTTC
D gene: TRBD1; clone size: NA; J gene: TRBJ2-1; V gene: TRBV6-6; CDR3 protein: CASRTQGVPYNEQFF; CDR3 DNA: TGTGCCAGCAGGACACAGGGGGTCCCCTACAATGAGCAGTTCTTC
D gene: TRBD1; clone size: NA; J gene: TRBJ1-6; V gene: TRBV18; CDR3 protein: CASSPSQQGANSPLHF; CDR3 DNA: TGTGCCAGCTCACCATCCCAGCAGGGGGCTAATTCACCCCTCCACTTT
D gene: TRBD2; clone size: few; J gene: TRBJ2-7; V gene: TRBV20-1; CDR3 protein: CSAPGLAGGQYF; CDR3 DNA: TGCAGTGCCCCCGGACTAGCGGGGGGACAGTACTTC
D gene: NA; clone size: NA; J gene: TRBJ2-2; V gene: TRBV29-1; CDR3 protein: CSVASALNLNTGELFF; CDR3 DNA: TGCAGCGTTGCCTCTGCATTAAACTTGAACACCGGGGAGCTGTTTTTT
D gene: NA; clone size: NA; J gene: TRBJ2-1; V gene: TRBV5-1; CDR3 protein: CASSLLPGRTVPTEQFF; CDR3 DNA: TGCGCCAGCAGCTTGCTTCCGGGTAGGACAGTGCCCACTGAGCAGTTCTTC
D gene: TRBD1; clone size: few; J gene: TRBJ1-2; V gene: TRBV4-2; CDR3 protein: CASSQQGVAGQGHYGYTF; CDR3 DNA: TGTGCCAGCAGCCAACAAGGGGTGGCGGGACAGGGGCACTATGGCTACACCTTC
D gene: NA; clone size: NA; J gene: TRBJ1-1; V gene: TRBV5-5; CDR3 protein: CASTLGVNTEAFF; CDR3 DNA: TGTGCCAGCACCTTGGGGGTGAACACTGAAGCTTTCTTT
D gene: NA; clone size: NA; J gene: TRBJ1-5; V gene: TRBV10-3; CDR3 protein: CAISESAGLNQPQHF; CDR3 DNA: TGTGCCATCAGTGAGTCGGCGGGGTTGAATCAGCCCCAGCATTTT
D gene: NA; clone size: NA; J gene: TRBJ2-5; V gene: TRBV7-9; CDR3 protein: CASSKSQGRETQYF; CDR3 DNA: TGTGCCAGCAGCAAGTCACAGGGCCGGGAGACCCAGTACTTC
D gene: NA; clone size: NA; J gene: TRBJ2-1; V gene: TRBV20-1; CDR3 protein: CSARAAGALSYNEQFF; CDR3 DNA: TGCAGTGCTAGAGCGGCGGGGGCCCTATCCTACAATGAGCAGTTCTTC
D gene: TRBD1; clone size: NA; J gene: TRBJ2-2; V gene: TRBV10-3; CDR3 protein: CAITDPGGGRNTGELFF; CDR3 DNA: TGTGCCATCACTGATCCAGGGGGCGGTCGGAACACCGGGGAGCTGTTTTTT
D gene: NA; clone size: NA; J gene: TRBJ2-6; V gene: TRBV10-3; CDR3 protein: CAISESVVPTGANVLTF; CDR3 DNA: TGTGCCATCAGTGAGTCGGTGGTCCCGACTGGGGCCAACGTCCTGACTTTC
D gene: NA; clone size: NA; J gene: TRBJ2-3; V gene: TRBV12-3/TRBV12-4; CDR3 protein: CASSPGAGFGDTQYF; CDR3 DNA: TGTGCCAGCAGCCCTGGGGCGGGTTTTGGTGATACGCAGTATTTT
D gene: NA; clone size: few; J gene: TRBJ2-7; V gene: TRBV7-2; CDR3 protein: CASSLSPNNEQYF; CDR3 DNA: TGTGCCAGCAGCTTGTCCCCGAACAATGAGCAGTACTTC
D gene: NA; clone size: NA; J gene: TRBJ1-1; V gene: TRBV29-1; CDR3 protein: CSVSETGPGGFF; CDR3 DNA: TGCAGCGTTTCCGAGACAGGCCCGGGAGGTTTCTTT
D gene: TRBD2; clone size: few; J gene: TRBJ2-1; V gene: TRBV29-1; CDR3 protein: CSVEGLAGGRSSYNEQFF; CDR3 DNA: TGCAGCGTTGAAGGACTAGCGGGGGGGAGAAGCTCCTACAATGAGCAGTTCTTC
D gene: NA; clone size: NA; J gene: TRBJ2-7; V gene: TRBV7-2; CDR3 protein: CASSLGVHTYEQYF; CDR3 DNA: TGTGCCAGCAGCTTAGGAGTACACACCTACGAGCAGTACTTC
D gene: TRBD2; clone size: NA; J gene: TRBJ2-7; V gene: TRBV18; CDR3 protein: CASSPPSGGMYEQYF; CDR3 DNA: TGTGCCAGCTCACCACCGAGCGGGGGCATGTACGAGCAGTACTTC
D gene: TRBD1; clone size: NA; J gene: TRBJ1-2; V gene: TRBV20-1; CDR3 protein: CSASGQGAANYGYTF; CDR3 DNA: TGCAGTGCTAGCGGCCAGGGGGCGGCTAACTATGGCTACACCTTC
D gene: NA; clone size: NA; J gene: TRBJ2-1; V gene: TRBV5-1; CDR3 protein: CASSLRDFSYNEQFF; CDR3 DNA: TGCGCCAGCAGCTTAAGGGACTTCTCCTACAATGAGCAGTTCTTC
D gene: TRBD2; clone size: NA; J gene: TRBJ2-5; V gene: TRBV12-3/TRBV12-4; CDR3 protein: CASSLAGSGETQYF; CDR3 DNA: TGTGCCAGCAGTTTAGCAGGTAGCGGGGAGACCCAGTACTTC
D gene: NA; clone size: NA; J gene: TRBJ1-2; V gene: TRBV5-6; CDR3 protein: CASSPTLQGYTF; CDR3 DNA: TGTGCCAGCAGCCCGACCTTGCAAGGCTACACCTTC
D gene: NA; clone size: NA; J gene: TRBJ2-5; V gene: TRBV7-6; CDR3 protein: CTSSLGVSGLQETQYF; CDR3 DNA: TGTACCAGCAGCTTAGGGGTTAGCGGACTCCAAGAGACCCAGTACTTC
D gene: NA; clone size: NA; J gene: TRBJ1-1; V gene: TRBV18; CDR3 protein: CASSPSPGDTEAFF; CDR3 DNA: TGTGCCAGCTCACCATCCCCGGGGGACACTGAAGCTTTCTTT
D gene: TRBD1; clone size: once; J gene: TRBJ2-5; V gene: TRBV6-6; CDR3 protein: CASSYSRDRGRETQYF; CDR3 DNA: TGTGCCAGCAGTTACTCGCGCGACAGGGGCCGAGAGACCCAGTACTTC
D gene: TRBD1; clone size: NA; J gene: TRBJ2-3; V gene: TRBV12-3/TRBV12-4; CDR3 protein: CASSPRTGTTDAQYF; CDR3 DNA: TGTGCCAGCAGTCCCCGGACAGGGACCACAGATGCGCAGTATTTT
D gene: NA; clone size: NA; J gene: TRBJ2-1; V gene: TRBV29-1; CDR3 protein: CSVREGTDSYNEQFF; CDR3 DNA: TGCAGCGTTCGTGAGGGGACGGACTCCTACAATGAGCAGTTCTTC
D gene: NA; clone size: NA; J gene: TRBJ1-4; V gene: TRBV25-1; CDR3 protein: CASSETGRRGEKLFF; CDR3 DNA: TGTGCCAGCAGTGAAACGGGGCGAAGGGGAGAAAAACTGTTTTTT
D gene: NA; clone size: few; J gene: TRBJ2-7; V gene: TRBV5-1; CDR3 protein: CASSYRPGTSYEQYF; CDR3 DNA: TGCGCCAGCAGCTACCGGCCAGGGACCTCCTACGAGCAGTACTTC
D gene: NA; clone size: once; J gene: TRBJ1-6; V gene: TRBV4-1; CDR3 protein: CASSQEGLSPLHF; CDR3 DNA: TGCGCCAGCAGCCAAGAAGGCCTATCACCCCTCCACTTT
D gene: NA; clone size: many; J gene: TRBJ2-3; V gene: TRBV5-4; CDR3 protein: CASSSATDTQYF; CDR3 DNA: TGTGCCAGCAGCTCGGCAACAGATACGCAGTATTTT
D gene: NA; clone size: NA; J gene: TRBJ1-2; V gene: TRBV29-1; CDR3 protein: CSVEDRADYGYTF; CDR3 DNA: TGCAGCGTTGAAGATCGGGCCGACTATGGCTACACCTTC
D gene: NA; clone size: NA; J gene: TRBJ1-2; V gene: TRBV28; CDR3 protein: CASSPGPTNYGYTF; CDR3 DNA: TGTGCCAGCAGTCCCGGGCCCACTAACTATGGCTACACCTTC
D gene: NA; clone size: NA; J gene: TRBJ2-5; V gene: TRBV5-5; CDR3 protein: CASSLLSGFETQYF; CDR3 DNA: TGTGCCAGCAGCTTGTTATCAGGGTTCGAGACCCAGTACTTC